The present TCR beta chain was sequenced within a study of blood T cell repertoires in COVID-19. Study summary: Sample material is recorded as cDNA or gDNA derived from T cells, B-cell-depleted T cells, or PBMCs.

The trim removed 1 base at V and 4 bases at J, leaving 3 bases unmatched. The CDR3 is 14 residues long. CDR1 is MDHEN and CDR2 is SYDVKM in the germline V gene. This clone was recorded only once. Generated by immunoSEQ multiplex PCR, the TCRdb table keeps only in-frame clones and is missing some. The table includes tens of thousands of clones, 75% to 95% detected once. Sequencing was carried out using peripheral blood. The V call is TRBV28, the J call TRBJ1-2, with 7 positions matching TRBD1. The receptor was isolated from a human donor with active COVID-19. The donor label of this sample is uncertain. Here the CDR3 reads CASSLLGTAYGYTF. In DNA, the CDR3 is TGTGCCAGCAGTTTATTGGGGACAGCCTATGGCTACACCTTC.